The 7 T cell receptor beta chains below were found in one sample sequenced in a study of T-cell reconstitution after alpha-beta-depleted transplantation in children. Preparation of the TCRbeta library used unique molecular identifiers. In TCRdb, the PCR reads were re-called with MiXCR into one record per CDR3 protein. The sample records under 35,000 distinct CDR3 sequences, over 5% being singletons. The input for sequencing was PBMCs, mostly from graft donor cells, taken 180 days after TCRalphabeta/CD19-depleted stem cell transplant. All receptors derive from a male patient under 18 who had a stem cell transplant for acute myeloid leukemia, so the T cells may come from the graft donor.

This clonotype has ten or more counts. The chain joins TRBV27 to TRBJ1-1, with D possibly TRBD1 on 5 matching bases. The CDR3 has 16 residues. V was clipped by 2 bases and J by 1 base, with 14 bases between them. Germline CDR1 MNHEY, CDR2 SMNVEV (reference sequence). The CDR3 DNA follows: TGTGCCAGCAGTTTACAGGGCGGGACTCAGAACACTGAAGCTTTCTTT. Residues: CASSLQGGTQNTEAFF.

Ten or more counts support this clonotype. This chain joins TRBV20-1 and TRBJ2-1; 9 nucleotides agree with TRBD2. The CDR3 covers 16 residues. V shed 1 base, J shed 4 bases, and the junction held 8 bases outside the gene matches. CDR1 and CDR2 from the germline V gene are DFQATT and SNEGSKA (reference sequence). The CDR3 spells CSARAQLAGDYNEQFF. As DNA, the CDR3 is TGCAGTGCTAGAGCCCAATTAGCGGGAGATTACAATGAGCAGTTCTTC.

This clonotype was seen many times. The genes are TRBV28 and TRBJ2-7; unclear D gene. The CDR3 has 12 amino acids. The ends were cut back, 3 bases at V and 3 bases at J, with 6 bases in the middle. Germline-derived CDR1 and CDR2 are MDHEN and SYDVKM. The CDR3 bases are TGTGCCAGCAGTTTTGGCGTCTACGAGCAGTACTTC. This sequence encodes CASSFGVYEQYF.

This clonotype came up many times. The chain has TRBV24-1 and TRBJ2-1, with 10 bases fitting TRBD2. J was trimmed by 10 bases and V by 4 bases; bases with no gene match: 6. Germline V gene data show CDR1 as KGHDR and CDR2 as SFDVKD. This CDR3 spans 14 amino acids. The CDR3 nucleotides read TGTGCCACCAGTGAGACACTAGCGGGGTTGGAGCAGTTCTTC. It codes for CATSETLAGLEQFF.

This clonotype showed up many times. CDR3 in amino acids: CSASSESQYEQYF. The CDR3 nucleotides read TGCAGTGCTAGTTCCGAGTCACAATACGAGCAGTACTTC. V is TRBV20-1 and J is TRBJ2-7; D unresolved. Germline V gives CDR1 DFQATT, CDR2 SNEGSKA (reference sequence). Trimming cost V 3 bases and J 4 bases, with 13 bases left between them. The CDR3 has 13 amino acids.

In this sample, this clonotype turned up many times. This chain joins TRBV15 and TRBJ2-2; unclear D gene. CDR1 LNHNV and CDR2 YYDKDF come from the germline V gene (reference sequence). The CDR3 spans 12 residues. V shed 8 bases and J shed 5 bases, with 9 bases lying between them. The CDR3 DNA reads TGTGCCACCGGGGATTTTACCGGGGAGCTGTTTTTT. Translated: CATGDFTGELFF. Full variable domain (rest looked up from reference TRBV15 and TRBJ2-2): DAMVIQNPRYQVTQFGKPVTLSCSQTLNHNVMYWYQQKSSQAPKLLFHYYDKDFNNEADTPDNFQSRRPNTSFCFLDIRSPGLGDTAMYLCATGDFTGELFFGEGSRLTVL.

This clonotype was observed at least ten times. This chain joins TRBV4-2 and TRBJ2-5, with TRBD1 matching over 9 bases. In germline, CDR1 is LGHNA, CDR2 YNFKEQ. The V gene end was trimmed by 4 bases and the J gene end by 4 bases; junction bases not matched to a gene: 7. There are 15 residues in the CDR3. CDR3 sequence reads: CASSPGTGLRETQYF. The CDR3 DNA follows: TGTGCCAGCAGCCCCGGGACAGGGTTAAGAGAGACCCAGTACTTC.